The T cell receptor beta chain under discussion was sequenced for a study of T-cell memory formation after mild COVID-19. It was 5'RACE with constant-segment primers that produced the TCR alpha and TCR beta cDNA libraries, which carried sample barcodes and UMIs. TCRdb independently ran MiXCR on the 5' RACE reads; one entry per CDR3 protein. This sample carries a few hundred thousand distinct CDR3 sequences, around 28% of them seen once, and the ten largest clones take about 13%. With regard to this clonotype: Its specificity is unknown.

Germline trimming cut 3 bases from V and 3 bases from J; bases unmatched to any gene: 10. CDR3 length equals 17 residues. The germline CDR1 and CDR2 sequences are SGHRS and YFSETQ. Findings and caveats of the study: Contracting CD4+ clones sat mainly in CM and EM; CD8+ in EMRA. Prior to infection, memory already included some responding clones, suggesting cross-reactive memory joined.

This TCR was recovered from an adult woman who had mild COVID-19 (a few samples of this study predate the infection). Cell type and time point are not known. The chain uses TRBV5-1 and TRBJ2-1; 9 bases agree with TRBD2. Sample: PBMCs or a T cell subset sorted from them (not recorded which). CDR3 loop: CASSSGASGTNYNEQFF. In nucleotides, the CDR3 is TGCGCCAGCAGCTCCGGGGCTAGCGGGACTAACTACAATGAGCAGTTCTTC.